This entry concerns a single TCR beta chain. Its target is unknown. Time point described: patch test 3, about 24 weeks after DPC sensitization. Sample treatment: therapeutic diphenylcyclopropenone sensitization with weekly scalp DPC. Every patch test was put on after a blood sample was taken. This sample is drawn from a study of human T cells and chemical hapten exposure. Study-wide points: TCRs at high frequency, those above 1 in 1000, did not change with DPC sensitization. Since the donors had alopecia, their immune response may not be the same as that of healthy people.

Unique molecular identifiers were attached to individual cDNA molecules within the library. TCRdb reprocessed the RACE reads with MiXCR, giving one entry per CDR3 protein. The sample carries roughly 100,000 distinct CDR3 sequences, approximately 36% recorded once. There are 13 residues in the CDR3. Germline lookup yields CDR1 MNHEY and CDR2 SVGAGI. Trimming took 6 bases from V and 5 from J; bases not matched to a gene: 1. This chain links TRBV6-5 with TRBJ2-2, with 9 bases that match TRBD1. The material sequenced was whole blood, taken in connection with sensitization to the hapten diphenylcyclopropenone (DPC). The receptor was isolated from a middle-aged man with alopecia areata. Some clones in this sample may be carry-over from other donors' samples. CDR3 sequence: CASRDRGTGELFF. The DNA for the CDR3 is TGTGCCAGCAGGGACAGGGGAACCGGGGAGCTGTTTTTT.